This T cell receptor beta chain was sequenced for a study of OX40 agonist ivuxolimab in advanced cancers. Study-wide points: Individuals who were partial responders at 0.1-3.0 mg/kg had clonal expansion that ranked among the lowest.

By frequency in the sample, this clone is medium-sized (0.01 to 0.1%). Its antigen remains unknown. TCRdb's copy holds only in-frame clones and misses some; the assay was immunoSEQ multiplex PCR. The sample lists over 20,000 clones; more than 80% were seen once. CDR3 length: 15 residues. Germline V lookup: CDR1 GTSNPN, CDR2 SVGIG (reference sequence). The ends were cut back, 5 bases at V and 4 bases at J, with 20 bases in the middle. The sequence derives from an adult with an advanced solid tumor such as melanoma, head and neck, liver or kidney cancer. The sequencing here drew on CD4+ or CD8+ T cells sorted from blood, taken in a trial of the OX40 agonist ivuxolimab. The V gene is TRBV30, the J gene TRBJ1-2; the D gene is possibly TRBD1 (6 bases). The CDR3 loop reads CAWSRDTASSYGYTF. In nucleotides, the CDR3 is TGTGCCTGGTCCCGGGACACAGCCTCTAGCTATGGCTACACCTTC. The full variable domain, its missing parts supplied by reference TRBV30 and TRBJ1-2, is SQTIHQWPATLVQPVGSPLSLECTVEGTSNPNLYWYRQAAGRGLQLLFYSVGIGQISSEVPQNLSASRPQDRQFILSSKKLLLSDSGFYLCAWSRDTASSYGYTFGSGTRLTVV.